This TCR beta chain is drawn from a study of neoadjuvant anti-PD-1 for oral cavity cancer. Per the germline V gene, CDR1 is MNHEY and CDR2 is SMNVEV (reference sequence). Trimming cost V 7 bases and J 7 bases; bases outside gene matches: 10. The CDR3 runs to 14 residues. Clones were sequenced by immunoSEQ multiplex PCR, and TCRdb holds only the in-frame ones, with some missing. The sample has about 79,000 clones, about four fifths seen once. Patients had HPV-negative, locally advanced oral cavity squamous cell carcinoma. The source material was PBMCs, sampled before nivolumab (anti-PD-1) treatment. The rearrangement joins TRBV27 to TRBJ2-4; 7 positions match TRBD2. The clonotype was recovered from a person aged 35-79 years with oral cavity squamous cell carcinoma. CDR3 in DNA: TGTGCCAGCACCCCCCAGGGAGGGCCGAACATTCAGTACTTC. Translation: CASTPQGGPNIQYF.